This T cell receptor beta chain was found in a study of Graves' ophthalmopathy and Graves' hyperthyroidism. A volume of 9.5 to 10 ml of fresh peripheral blood supplied the PBMCs. Whole-study findings and limits: Blood also contained most of the expanded thyroid clonotypes above 0.001 frequency.

This CDR3 is built from 14 residues. V was clipped by 6 bases and J by 1 base, with 12 bases between them. CDR1 DFQATT and CDR2 SNEGSKA come from the germline V gene (reference sequence). RNA served as the template for amplifying TCR beta CDR3 regions. Second-round multiplex PCR came after a first-round RT-PCR that employed HTBI primers. TCRdb re-analysed the multiplex PCR reads in MiXCR, keeping a single row per CDR3 protein. The profile shows about 390,000 distinct CDR3 sequences, approximately 15% of them singletons. Points on this clonotype: Its antigen is unknown.

The J gene is TRBJ2-2, the V gene TRBV20-1, with unresolved D. The sequenced sample consisted of peripheral blood. The TCR originated in a woman younger than 35 with stable Graves' hyperthyroidism. CDR3 bases: TGCAGTGCCCTAGGAACCCAGAACACCGGGGAGCTGTTTTTT. This encodes CSALGTQNTGELFF.